This TCR beta chain was found in a study of preoperative IRX-2 immunotherapy in early breast cancer. Assay used: immunoSEQ multiplex PCR; TCRdb lists only in-frame clones, some missing. The sample consists of approximately 38,000 clones, around 82% of them appearing once. Germline V gene sequence: CDR1 SGHDN, CDR2 FVKESK. The CDR3 runs to 14 residues. V trimming: 5 bases; J trimming: 3 bases; junction bases outside the gene matches: 6. Treatment indicated: preoperative locoregional IRX-2 cytokine immunotherapy. Patients received preoperative, locoregional IRX-2 cytokine immunotherapy in a phase Ib study.

Sequenced material: lymph node tissue, taken after IRX-2 immunotherapy. This sequence originates from a human donor with breast cancer. The chain couples TRBV14 to TRBJ2-7, with 8 bases aligning to TRBD1. DNA of the CDR3: TGTGCCAGCAGCATCAACAGGGGGATCTACGAGCAGTACTTC. This translates into CASSINRGIYEQYF. Using reference TRBV14 and TRBJ2-7 for the parts outside the CDR3, the full variable domain is EAGVTQFPSHSVIEKGQTVTLRCDPISGHDNLYWYRRVMGKEIKFLLHFVKESKQDESGMPNNRFLAERTGGTYSTLKVQPAELEDSGVYFCASSINRGIYEQYFGPGTRLTVT.